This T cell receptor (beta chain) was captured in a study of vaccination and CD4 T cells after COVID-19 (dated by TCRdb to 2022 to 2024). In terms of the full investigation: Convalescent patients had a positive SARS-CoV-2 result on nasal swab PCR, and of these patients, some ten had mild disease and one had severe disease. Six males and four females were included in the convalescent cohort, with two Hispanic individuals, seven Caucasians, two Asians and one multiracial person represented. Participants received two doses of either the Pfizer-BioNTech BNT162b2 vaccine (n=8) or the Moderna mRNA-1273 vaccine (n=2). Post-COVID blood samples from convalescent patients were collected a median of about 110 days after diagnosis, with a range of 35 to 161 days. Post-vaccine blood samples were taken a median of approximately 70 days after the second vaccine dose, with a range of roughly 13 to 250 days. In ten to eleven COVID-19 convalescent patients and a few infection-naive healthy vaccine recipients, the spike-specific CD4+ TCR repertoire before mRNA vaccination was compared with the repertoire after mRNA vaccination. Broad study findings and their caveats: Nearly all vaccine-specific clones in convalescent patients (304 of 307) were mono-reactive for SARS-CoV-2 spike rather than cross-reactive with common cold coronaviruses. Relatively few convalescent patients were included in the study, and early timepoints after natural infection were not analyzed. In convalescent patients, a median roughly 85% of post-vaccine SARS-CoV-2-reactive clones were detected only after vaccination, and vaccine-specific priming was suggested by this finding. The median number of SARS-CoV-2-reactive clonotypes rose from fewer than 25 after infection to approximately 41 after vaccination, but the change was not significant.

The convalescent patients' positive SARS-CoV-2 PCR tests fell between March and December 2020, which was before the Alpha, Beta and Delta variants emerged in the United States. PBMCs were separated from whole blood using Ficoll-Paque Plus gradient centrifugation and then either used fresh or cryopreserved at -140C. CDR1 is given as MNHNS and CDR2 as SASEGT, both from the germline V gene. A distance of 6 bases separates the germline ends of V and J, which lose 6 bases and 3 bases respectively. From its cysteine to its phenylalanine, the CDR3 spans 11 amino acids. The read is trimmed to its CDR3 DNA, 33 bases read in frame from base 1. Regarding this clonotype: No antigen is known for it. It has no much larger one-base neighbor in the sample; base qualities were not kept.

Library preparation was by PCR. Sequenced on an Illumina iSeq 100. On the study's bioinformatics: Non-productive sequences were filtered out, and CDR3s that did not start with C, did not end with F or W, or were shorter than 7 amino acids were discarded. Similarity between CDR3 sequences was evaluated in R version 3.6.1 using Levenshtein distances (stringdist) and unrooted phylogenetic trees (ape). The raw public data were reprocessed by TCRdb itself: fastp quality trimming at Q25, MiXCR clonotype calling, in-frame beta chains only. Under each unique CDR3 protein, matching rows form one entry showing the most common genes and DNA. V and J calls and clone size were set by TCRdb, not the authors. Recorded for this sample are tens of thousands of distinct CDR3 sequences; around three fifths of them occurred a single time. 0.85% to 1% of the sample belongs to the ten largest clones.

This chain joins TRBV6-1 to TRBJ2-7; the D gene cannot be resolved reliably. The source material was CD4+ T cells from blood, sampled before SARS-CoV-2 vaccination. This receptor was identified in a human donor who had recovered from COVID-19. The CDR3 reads CASSDLYEQYF. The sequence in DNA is TGTGCCAGCAGCGACCTCTACGAGCAGTACTTC.